Below, 24 T cell receptor beta chains from the same sample are listed, as sequenced in a study of regulatory T cells in long-lasting Graves disease (dated by TCRdb to about 2021). The time point label corresponds to: persistent/refractory GD, antithyroid drugs over 5 years with positive TRAb. RNA was extracted from PBMCs in TRIzol for both TCR sequencing and RNA sequencing. Receptors were amplified or captured by multiplex PCR. The instrument given in TCRdb is Illumina HiSeq 4000. To build TCR beta libraries, CDR3 regions were amplified by Arm-PCR using iRepertoire HTBI primers. In TCRdb, the public reads were trimmed at Q25 with fastp and aligned with MiXCR, with productive beta chains retained. Under each unique CDR3 protein, matching rows form one entry showing the most common genes and DNA. This sample comprises 310,000 or so distinct CDR3 sequences, approximately 20% of them detected only once. The biggest ten clones account for 45% to 70% of the sample.

The specimen was peripheral blood mononuclear cells (PBMCs), collected when the disease was refractory, from a patient treated with antithyroid drugs. These receptors all come from a female donor with Graves disease.

This clonotype was seen only a few times. The chain combines TRBV24-1 with TRBJ2-1; D remains unclear. This CDR3 contains 15 residues. CDR1 KGHDR and CDR2 SFDVKD come from the germline V gene. V was trimmed by 3 bases and J by 4 bases, leaving 12 bases between them. The CDR3 DNA sequence: TGTGCCACCAGTGATGCGAGGAATCCTTACAATGAGCAGTTCTTC. As protein: CATSDARNPYNEQFF.

A few counts support this clonotype. This chain connects TRBV9 to TRBJ2-5; 7 nucleotides line up with TRBD1. The germline gives CDR1 SGDLS, CDR2 YYNGEE. CDR3 length: 13 residues. The ends lost 0 bases at V and 7 bases at J; junction bases unmatched: 3. The CDR3 DNA follows: TGTGCCAGCAGCGTAGGGGCAGGGGGGACCCAGTACTTC. It yields the protein CASSVGAGGTQYF.

This clonotype has just a few counts. The chain has TRBV20-1 and TRBJ2-7; maybe TRBD1 (6 bases). V shed 5 bases and J shed 3 bases, with 14 bases lying between them. The CDR3 contains 13 residues. Germline V CDR1 and CDR2: DFQATT, SNEGSKA (reference sequence). CDR3 sequence (DNA): TGCAGTGCTGAGGACAGTGATGGCTACGAGCAGTACTTC. It is translated as CSAEDSDGYEQYF.

The CDR3 DNA follows: TGCGCCAGCAGCCGGAGACTAGCGGCCGAGCAGTACTTC. Protein sequence: CASSRRLAAEQYF. The chain is built from TRBV4-3 and TRBJ2-7; 9 bases are shared with TRBD2. The V and J ends lost 4 bases and 6 bases, in that order; junction bases with no gene match: 4. The CDR3 is made up of 13 amino acids. CDR1 is LGHNA and CDR2 is YSLEER in the germline V gene.

The chain is built from TRBV7-9 and TRBJ2-3; D might be TRBD1 or TRBD2, each matching 5 bases. The V gene's germline CDR1 is SEHNR and CDR2 FQNEAQ (reference sequence). The ends were cut back, 3 bases at V and 3 bases at J, with 16 bases in the middle. The CDR3 has 16 amino acids. This chain's CDR3 is CASSFFEGRRTDTQYF. The CDR3 DNA is TGTGCCAGCAGCTTCTTCGAGGGGCGCAGGACAGATACGCAGTATTTT.

This clonotype was seen repeatedly, ten times or more. The CDR3 DNA reads as TGTGCCAGCAGTCCACGATTGACCGGGGAGCTGTTTTTT. This encodes CASSPRLTGELFF. This chain joins TRBV2 and TRBJ2-2; D uncertain. V was clipped by 5 bases and J by 5 bases, with 9 bases between them. The CDR3 consists of 13 residues. Per the germline V gene, CDR1 is SNHLY and CDR2 is FYNNEI.

This clonotype was seen repeatedly, ten times or more. The chain uses TRBV2 and TRBJ1-5, with 8 bases fitting TRBD1. This CDR3 region has 14 residues. The germline V gene has CDR1 SNHLY and CDR2 FYNNEI. V gave up 3 bases and J gave up 4 bases; unmatched junction bases: 2. CDR3 loop: CASSEGTGNQPQHF. The CDR3 DNA is TGTGCCAGCAGTGAGGGGACAGGAAATCAGCCCCAGCATTTT.

This clonotype has more than one count but fewer than ten. This chain links TRBV20-1 with TRBJ1-6, with D uncertain. Trimming pared 0 bases from V and 10 bases from J, leaving 16 bases between. Germline V gives CDR1 DFQATT, CDR2 SNEGSKA (reference sequence). This CDR3 contains 15 residues. The CDR3 sequence is CSARDIVRVESPLHF. In nucleotides, the CDR3 is TGCAGTGCTAGAGATATAGTTAGGGTAGAATCACCCCTCCACTTT.

This clonotype was detected many times. This rearrangement joins TRBV28 to TRBJ2-5; D is ambiguous. V gave up 4 bases and J gave up 4 bases, with 13 bases separating them. The CDR3 has 14 amino acids. Germline V CDR1 and CDR2: MDHEN, SYDVKM. This chain's CDR3 is CASSSPGPRETQYF. In DNA, the CDR3 is TGTGCCAGCAGTTCCCCAGGTCCCCGAGAGACCCAGTACTTC.

The chain employs TRBV7-9 and TRBJ1-2; no clear D gene. Trimming shortened V by 0 bases and J by 7 bases, and 3 bases separated the two germline ends. The germline CDR1 and CDR2 sequences are SEHNR and FQNEAQ (reference sequence). This CDR3 is built from 11 residues. The CDR3 loop reads CASSLAGGYTF. The CDR3 coding sequence is TGTGCCAGCAGCTTAGCGGGTGGCTACACCTTC.

Ten or more counts support this clonotype. CDR3 in amino acids: CATSDPGTGVSKNTEAFF. In DNA form, the CDR3 reads TGTGCCACCAGTGACCCCGGGACAGGGGTTTCAAAGAACACTGAAGCTTTCTTT. The chain couples TRBV24-1 to TRBJ1-1; 10 nucleotides line up with TRBD1. V dropped 4 bases and J dropped 1; count of bases not matched to a gene: 11. CDR1 KGHDR and CDR2 SFDVKD come from the germline V gene. This CDR3 is built from 18 residues.

This clonotype has only a few counts. This chain connects TRBV27 to TRBJ2-7; 7 bases fit TRBD2. V trimming: 5 bases; J trimming: 2 bases; junction bases outside the gene matches: 3. This CDR3 region has 13 residues. Germline loops: CDR1 MNHEY, CDR2 SMNVEV (reference sequence). CDR3 coding DNA: TGTGCCAGCAGTGGGGCGGGAGCCTACGAGCAGTACTTC. Translation: CASSGAGAYEQYF.

There are many counts of this clonotype. The V and J genes are TRBV6-1 and TRBJ1-2; 7 nucleotides line up with TRBD1. With V trimmed by 5 bases and J by 3 bases, 3 bases remained unmatched. CDR1 is MNHNS and CDR2 is SASEGT in the germline V gene. This CDR3 comprises 13 residues. In nucleotides, the CDR3 is TGTGCCAGCAGTTCCGACAGGGACTATGGCTACACCTTC. The encoded protein is CASSSDRDYGYTF.

The gene calls are TRBV6-1 and TRBJ2-7, with TRBD2 identical over 12 bases. Trimming removed 6 bases from V and 7 bases from J; junction bases left unmatched: 19. CDR1 and CDR2 (germline): MNHNS, SASEGT. This CDR3 comprises 18 residues. The CDR3: CASSWDLAGGPESGEQYF. The CDR3 coding sequence is TGTGCCAGCAGCTGGGACCTAGCGGGAGGGCCAGAATCGGGTGAGCAGTACTTC.

This chain uses TRBV5-1 with TRBJ2-3, with D unclear. V was shortened by 1 base and J by 4 bases, with 7 bases between the two germline ends. The CDR3 spans 13 residues. CDR1 SGHRS and CDR2 YFSETQ come from the germline V gene. The CDR3 loop is CASSLSGSDTQYF. The CDR3 nucleotides are TGCGCCAGCAGCTTGTCCGGCTCAGATACGCAGTATTTT.

V usage is TRBV12-3 or TRBV12-4 and J usage is TRBJ1-1; 7 nucleotides match TRBD1. This CDR3 spans 15 amino acids. The trim removed 5 bases at V and 2 bases at J, leaving 8 bases unmatched. CDR3 region: CASSPPDRENTEAFF. As DNA, the CDR3 is TGTGCCAGCAGTCCCCCCGACAGGGAAAACACTGAAGCTTTCTTT.

The chain couples TRBV12-3 or TRBV12-4 to TRBJ2-1, with 7 bases fitting TRBD2. The CDR3 is 16 amino acids. V lost 5 bases and J lost 2; bases outside the gene matches: 9. DNA of the CDR3: TGTGCCAGCAGTCCAAGATCGGGAGGCGCCTACAATGAGCAGTTCTTC. Translated: CASSPRSGGAYNEQFF.

This clonotype was detected a few times. The genes are TRBV19 and TRBJ2-5, with TRBD1 as a possible D gene (5 bases). Trimming took 6 bases from V and 0 from J, leaving 11 bases between them. Germline V lookup: CDR1 LNHDA, CDR2 SQIVND (reference sequence). The CDR3 runs to 14 residues. The CDR3 DNA follows: TGTGCCAGTAGCCCTTTCAGGGACCAAGAGACCCAGTACTTC. It encodes CASSPFRDQETQYF. Variable domain in full (rest from reference TRBV19 and TRBJ2-5): DGGITQSPKYLFRKEGQNVTLSCEQNLNHDAMYWYRQDPGQGLRLIYYSQIVNDFQKGDIAEGYSVSREKKESFPLTVTSAQKNPTAFYLCASSPFRDQETQYFGPGTRLLVL.

The chain joins TRBV20-1 to TRBJ2-1, with TRBD1 matching over 7 bases. V trimming: 6 bases; J trimming: 0 bases; junction bases outside the gene matches: 5. CDR3 length: 14 residues. Per germline, CDR1 DFQATT and CDR2 SNEGSKA (reference sequence). CDR3 bases: TGCAGTGCCAGGGGGACGAGCTCCTACAATGAGCAGTTCTTC. Its protein product is CSARGTSSYNEQFF.

The chain has TRBV6-2 or TRBV6-3 and TRBJ1-5; D unresolved. The V end lost 5 bases, the J end lost 9 bases, and 14 bases lay between the germline ends. The CDR3 consists of 13 residues. Germline V lookup: CDR1 MNHEY, CDR2 SVGEGT. Written as DNA, the CDR3 is TGTGCCAGCAGTACCTCCGACGGGCGGCCCCAGCATTTT. Protein sequence: CASSTSDGRPQHF.

The J gene is TRBJ1-4, the V gene TRBV5-4; 8 nucleotides match TRBD1. Per germline, CDR1 SGHNT and CDR2 YYREEE (reference sequence). With V trimmed by 4 bases and J by 8 bases, 10 bases remained unmatched. The CDR3 is 15 amino acids. The CDR3 loop is CASSPRTGPGEKLFF. In DNA form, the CDR3 reads TGTGCCAGCAGCCCAAGGACAGGGCCGGGCGAAAAACTGTTTTTT.

This clonotype was seen at least ten times. The rearrangement joins TRBV2 to TRBJ2-5, with 12 nucleotides matching TRBD2. V lost 6 bases and J lost 5; bases outside the gene matches: 7. Germline V gene data show CDR1 as SNHLY and CDR2 as FYNNEI. The CDR3 spans 15 residues. CDR3 residues: CASRRLAGVAETQYF. The CDR3 coding sequence is TGTGCCAGCAGGAGACTAGCGGGAGTAGCGGAGACCCAGTACTTC.

The chain links TRBV15 to TRBJ2-3, with D possibly TRBD2 on 6 matching bases. Germline assignment: CDR1 LNHNV and CDR2 YYDKDF (reference sequence). This CDR3 comprises 15 residues. The germline V and J ends were trimmed by 6 bases and 3 bases, with 16 bases remaining between them. CDR3 loop: CATSRAGEETDTQYF. CDR3 in DNA: TGTGCCACCAGTCGGGCCGGGGAGGAGACAGATACGCAGTATTTT.

The gene calls are TRBV20-1 and TRBJ2-7; 8 bases are a match to TRBD1. This CDR3 spans 13 amino acids. Germline CDR1 is DFQATT and CDR2 is SNEGSKA (reference sequence). V was clipped by 6 bases and J by 3 bases; unmatched bases: 7. The CDR3 nucleotides read TGCAGTGCAGCCACGGGACAGGTCTACGAGCAGTACTTC. Translation gives CSAATGQVYEQYF.